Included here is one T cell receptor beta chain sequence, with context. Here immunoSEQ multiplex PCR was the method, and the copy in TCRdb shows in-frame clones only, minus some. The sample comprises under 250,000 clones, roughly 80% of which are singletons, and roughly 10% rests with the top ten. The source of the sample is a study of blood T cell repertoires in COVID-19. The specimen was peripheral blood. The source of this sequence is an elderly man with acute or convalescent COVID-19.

CDR3 loop: CSASKPIAGAYNEQFF. CDR3 DNA: TGCAGTGCTAGTAAACCGATAGCGGGGGCTTACAATGAGCAGTTCTTC. This chain uses TRBV20-1 with TRBJ2-1; 9 bases line up with TRBD2. The CDR3 extends over 16 amino acids. CDR1 and CDR2 from the germline V gene are DFQATT and SNEGSKA (reference sequence). With 3 bases clipped from V and 4 bases from J, the junction kept 10 bases outside the gene matches.